Sequencing of this T cell receptor (beta chain) was carried out in a study of beta chain features in type 1 diabetes. Turning to the study itself: Cell yields, gender and age were similar in healthy donors and patients. Across every sample, about 110 million sorted cells were examined in total.

Expressed TCRB transcripts were sequenced because the entire RNA isolate underwent reverse transcription. Method: immunoSEQ multiplex PCR; TCRdb's copy keeps in-frame clones and lacks some. This sample has 300,000 to 350,000 clones, with approximately 8% found just once. CD4+ cells of the naive, central memory, regulatory and stem cell-like memory types were sorted via CD45RO/CCR7/CD25/CD127/CD95/CD27. This clone was counted a few times. CDR1 MDHEN and CDR2 SYDVKM come from the germline V gene. Trimming removed 6 bases from V and 11 bases from J, with 10 bases in between. This CDR3 spans 11 amino acids.

Material: central memory CD4+ T cells from blood. This TCR derives from a young woman in good health. This chain uses TRBV28 with TRBJ1-4; D gene uncertain. The CDR3 DNA sequence: TGTGCCAGCAGCCTCACGAGTAAACTGTTTTTT. This gives the protein CASSLTSKLFF.